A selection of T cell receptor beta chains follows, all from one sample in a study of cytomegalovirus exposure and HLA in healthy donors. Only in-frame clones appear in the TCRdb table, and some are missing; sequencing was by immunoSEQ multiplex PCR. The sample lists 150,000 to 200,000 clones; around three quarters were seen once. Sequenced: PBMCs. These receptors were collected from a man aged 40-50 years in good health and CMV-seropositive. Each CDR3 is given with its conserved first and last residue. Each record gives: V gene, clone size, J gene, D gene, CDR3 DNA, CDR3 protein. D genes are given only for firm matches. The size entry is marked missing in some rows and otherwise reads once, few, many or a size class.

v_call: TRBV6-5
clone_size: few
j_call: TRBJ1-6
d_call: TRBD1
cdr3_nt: TGTGCCAGCAGTTTCGGGACAGGGCGTAATTCACCCCTCCACTTT
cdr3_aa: CASSFGTGRNSPLHF

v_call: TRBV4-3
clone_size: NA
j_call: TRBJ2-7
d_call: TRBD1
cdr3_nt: TGCGCCAGCAGCAGGGACAGGACATCCGAGCAGTACTTC
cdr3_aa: CASSRDRTSEQYF

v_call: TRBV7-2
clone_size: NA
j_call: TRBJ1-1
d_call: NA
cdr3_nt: TGTGCCAGCAGCCCCGGGGGAGGGGCCCTGAACACTGAAGCTTTCTTT
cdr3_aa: CASSPGGGALNTEAFF

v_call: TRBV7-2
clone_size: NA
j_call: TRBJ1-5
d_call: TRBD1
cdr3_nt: TGTGCCAGCAGCGACAGGGTAGGCCAGCCCCAGCATTTT
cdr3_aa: CASSDRVGQPQHF

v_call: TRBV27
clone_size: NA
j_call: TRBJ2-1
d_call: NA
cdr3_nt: TGTGCCAGCAGCTCCCTCTACAATGAGCAGTTCTTC
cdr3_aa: CASSSLYNEQFF

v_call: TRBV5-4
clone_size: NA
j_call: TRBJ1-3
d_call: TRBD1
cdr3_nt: TGTGCCAGCAGCCCCACCGGGACAGTCTCTGGAAACACCATATATTTT
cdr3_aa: CASSPTGTVSGNTIYF

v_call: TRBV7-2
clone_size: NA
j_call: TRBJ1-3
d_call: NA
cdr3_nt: TGTGCCAGCAGCCTTCCCCCCGGAAACACCATATATTTT
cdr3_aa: CASSLPPGNTIYF

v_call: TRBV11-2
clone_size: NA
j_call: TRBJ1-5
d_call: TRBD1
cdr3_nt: TGTGCCAGCAGCTTAGGAACTGACAGGGGAATTGAGCCCCAGCATTTT
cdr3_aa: CASSLGTDRGIEPQHF

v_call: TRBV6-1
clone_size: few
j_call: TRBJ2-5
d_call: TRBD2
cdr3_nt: TGTGCCAGCAGTGAAGTGGGACTAGGTCGCGAGACCCAGTACTTC
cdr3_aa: CASSEVGLGRETQYF

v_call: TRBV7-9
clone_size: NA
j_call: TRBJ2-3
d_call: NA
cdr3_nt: TGTGCCAGCAACTGGGTGAGGGATACGCAGTATTTT
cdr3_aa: CASNWVRDTQYF

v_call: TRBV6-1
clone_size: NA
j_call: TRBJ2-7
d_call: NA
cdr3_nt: TGTGCCAGCAGCTCGACATACTCCTACGAGCAGTACTTC
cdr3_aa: CASSSTYSYEQYF

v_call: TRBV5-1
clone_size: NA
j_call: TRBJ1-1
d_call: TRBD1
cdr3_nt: TGCGCCAGCAGCTTGGAATTTTCGGGGTGGGGACAGCAAGAAGCTTTCTTT
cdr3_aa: CASSLEFSGWGQQEAFF

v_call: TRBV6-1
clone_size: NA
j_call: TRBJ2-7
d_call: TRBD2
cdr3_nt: TGTGCCAGCAGTGAAACCCTCATTAGCGGGGGCTTCTACGAGCAGTACTTC
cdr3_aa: CASSETLISGGFYEQYF

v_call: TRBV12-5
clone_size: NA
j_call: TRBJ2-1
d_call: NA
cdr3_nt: TGTGCTAGTGGTTTGGGGCTCTACAATGAGCAGTTCTTC
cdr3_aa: CASGLGLYNEQFF

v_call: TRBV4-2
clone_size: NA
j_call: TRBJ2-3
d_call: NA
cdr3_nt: TGTGCCAGCACCGCGGAAGATACGCAGTATTTT
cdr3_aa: CASTAEDTQYF

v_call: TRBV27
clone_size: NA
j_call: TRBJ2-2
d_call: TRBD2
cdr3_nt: TGTGCCAGCAGTATCCGGACTAGCGGGGGCCTGAACACCGGGGAGCTGTTTTTT
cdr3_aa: CASSIRTSGGLNTGELFF

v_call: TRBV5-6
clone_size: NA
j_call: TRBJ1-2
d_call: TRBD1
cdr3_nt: TGTGCCAGCAGCCGGGGACAGGGGGACTATGGCTACACCTTC
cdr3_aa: CASSRGQGDYGYTF

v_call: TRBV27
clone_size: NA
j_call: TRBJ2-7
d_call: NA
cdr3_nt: TGTGCCAGCAGTCCCGGTCCGCGGCGGGGCTACGAGCAGTACTTC
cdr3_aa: CASSPGPRRGYEQYF

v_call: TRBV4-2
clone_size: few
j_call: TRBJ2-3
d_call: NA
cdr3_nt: TGTGCCAGCAGCCAAGATGAGGTACTAGCTATCGCAGATACGCAGTATTTT
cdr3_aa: CASSQDEVLAIADTQYF

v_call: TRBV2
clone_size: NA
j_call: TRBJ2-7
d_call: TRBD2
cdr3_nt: TGTGCCAGCAGTGATGGGCTAGCGGACGAGCAGTACTTC
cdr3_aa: CASSDGLADEQYF

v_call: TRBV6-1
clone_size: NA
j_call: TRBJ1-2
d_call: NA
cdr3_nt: TGTGCCAGCAGTGAAGCAAGGACTTATGGCTACACCTTC
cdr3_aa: CASSEARTYGYTF

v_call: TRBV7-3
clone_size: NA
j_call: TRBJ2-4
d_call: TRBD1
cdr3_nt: TGTGCCAGCAGCCCCCGACAGGGGAGCAAAAACATTCAGTACTTC
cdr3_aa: CASSPRQGSKNIQYF

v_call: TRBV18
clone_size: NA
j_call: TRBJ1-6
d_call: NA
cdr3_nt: TGTGCCAGCTCACCACAGGTTACAGAGAAGAATTCACCCCTCCACTTT
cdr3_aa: CASSPQVTEKNSPLHF

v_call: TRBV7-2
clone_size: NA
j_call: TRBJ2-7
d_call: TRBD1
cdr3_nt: TGTGCCAGCAGCTTCACCCCAGGGGGATCCTACGAGCAGTACTTC
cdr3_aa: CASSFTPGGSYEQYF

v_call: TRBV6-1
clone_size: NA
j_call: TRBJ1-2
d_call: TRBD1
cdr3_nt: TGTGCCAGCAGTGAATCCGACAGGGGGCAAGGCTACACCTTC
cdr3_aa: CASSESDRGQGYTF

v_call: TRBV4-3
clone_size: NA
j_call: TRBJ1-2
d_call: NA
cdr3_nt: TGCGCCAGCAGCCAAGGTCAGTCGGGCTACACCTTC
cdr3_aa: CASSQGQSGYTF

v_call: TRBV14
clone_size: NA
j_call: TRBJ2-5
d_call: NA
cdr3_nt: TGTGCCAGCAGCCTACTCGGGAGTAGGCCCCAAGAGACCCAGTACTTC
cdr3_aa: CASSLLGSRPQETQYF

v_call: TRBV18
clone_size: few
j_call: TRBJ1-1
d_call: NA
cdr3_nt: TGTGCCAGCTCACCCCTCGGAACAGAGAACACTGAAGCTTTCTTT
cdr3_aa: CASSPLGTENTEAFF

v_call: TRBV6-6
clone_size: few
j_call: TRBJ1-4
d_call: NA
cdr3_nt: TGTGCCAGCAGACCGACAGGCAGTAATGAAAAACTGTTTTTT
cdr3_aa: CASRPTGSNEKLFF